This TCR beta chain was sequenced in a study of CD8 T cells in Susac syndrome (dated by TCRdb to about 2019). The study in broad terms: Repertoire sequencing was used to test whether CD8+ T cell activation and differentiation in Susac syndrome was antigen driven.

High-throughput TCR beta sequencing profiled peripheral blood CD8+ and CD4+ T cells from healthy donors, Susac syndrome patients and multiple sclerosis patients. The multiple sclerosis controls were treatment-naive patients whose relapsing-remitting disease, either stable or active, fulfilled the revised McDonald criteria. Bulk CD8+ and CD4+ T cells were purified by magnetic negative isolation, whereas CD8+ TEMRA cells were enriched by FACS. Blood was drawn into EDTA tubes, processed within 24 hours, and PBMCs were isolated by density gradient centrifugation. PBMCs intended for TCR sequencing were cryopreserved in liquid nitrogen and were subsequently thawed in a 37 degrees C water bath. Purity of sorted or isolated CD4+, CD8+ and CD8+ TEMRA cells was at least 90%. General findings and caveats noted by the study authors: The number of individuals in the TCR sequencing and HLA analysis was acknowledged as relatively small.

About this clonotype itself: Its antigen is still unknown. Per-nucleotide qualities are absent, and no much larger clonotype sits a single base away.

RNA was extracted using the RNeasy kit, and roughly 0.5 to 1 microgram was reverse transcribed with random hexamers. The immunoSEQ multiplex PCR assay, covering 54 Vbeta and 13 Jbeta segments, was used to amplify TCR beta CDR3 regions. PCR amplification bias was corrected using a synthetic template baseline for primer optimization and computational correction. The original methods were these. Only productive sequences were kept, with reads annotated to V, D and J genes according to IMGT and analyzed in immunoSEQ Analyzer. To calculate clonality, Shannon entropy was normalized by log2 of the number of productive unique sequences and then subtracted from one. For each patient and control, public and private clones were evaluated among the 100 most prevalent clones. A clone was defined as Susac-specific if it was absent from the healthy and MS cohorts, from around 960 published viral clones and from other ImmuneACCESS disease sequences. The public sequencing data were trimmed at Q25 with fastp and processed into clonotypes with MiXCR by TCRdb, which kept only in-frame beta chains. A single entry per CDR3 protein holds the most common genes and DNA from its merged rows. These V and J calls derive from TCRdb rather than the authors' analysis. Recorded for this sample are approximately 210,000 distinct CDR3 sequences; approximately 95% of them occurred a single time. The ten top clones hold roughly 0.1% of the sample.

CDR1 and CDR2 (SGHRS, YFSETQ) derive from the germline V gene. At the junction V is shortened by 3 bases and J by 4 bases, with 31 bases in between. Taken from cysteine to phenylalanine, the CDR3 has 20 residues. The DNA shown is the 60-base CDR3, in frame from base 1. This sequence was found in a human donor with multiple sclerosis. The rearranged segments are TRBV5-1 and TRBJ1-2; the D segment could be TRBD1, given 5 matching bases. Sequencing input: CD4+ T cells from PBMCs. The CDR3 protein: CASSSPHGGSYRGLGYGYTF. The DNA is TGCGCCAGCAGCTCCCCACACGGGGGGTCCTACAGAGGGCTGGGCTATGGCTACACCTTC.